The 15 T cell receptor beta chains listed next were all sequenced from one sample in a study of siplizumab effects on memory and regulatory T cells. Sequencing was performed with immunoSEQ multiplex PCR; in TCRdb, only in-frame clones are kept and a portion is missing. This sample has 100,000 or so clones, with over 90% found just once. The sequenced sample consisted of non-Treg CD4+ T cells sorted from blood. The receptors originated from a human donor in good health.

CDR3: CASRLGNEKLFF. The CDR3 bases are TGTGCCAGCAGGCTCGGTAATGAAAAACTGTTTTTT. The chain is built from TRBV2 and TRBJ1-4, with D unresolved. CDR1 SNHLY and CDR2 FYNNEI come from the germline V gene. V was pared by 6 bases and J by 4 bases, with 6 bases between. CDR3 length: 12 residues.

Only one count was recorded for this clone. The chain is built from TRBV5-1 and TRBJ1-3; TRBD1 aligns across 7 bases. Germline values: CDR1 SGHRS, CDR2 YFSETQ. V dropped 4 bases and J dropped 4; count of bases not matched to a gene: 5. The CDR3 is 14 amino acids. CDR3 sequence: CASSPGQQGNTIYF. The CDR3 bases are TGCGCCAGCAGCCCGGGACAGCAAGGAAACACCATATATTTT.

The chain couples TRBV5-1 to TRBJ2-3; D is undetermined. There are 14 residues in the CDR3. Per germline, CDR1 SGHRS and CDR2 YFSETQ. The V end was cut by 3 bases, the J end by 3 bases, with 11 bases between. The CDR3 bases are TGCGCCAGCAGCTCAATCGGTGGGACAGATACGCAGTATTTT. It is translated as CASSSIGGTDTQYF.

The V and J genes are TRBV6-1 and TRBJ2-3, with 9 bases lining up with TRBD2. The CDR3 sequence is 13 residues long. The V segment lost 5 bases and the J segment 5 bases; nucleotides outside the gene matches: 2. Germline CDR1 is MNHNS and CDR2 is SASEGT. In DNA, the CDR3 is TGTGCCAGCAGTTCTAGCGGGATAGATACGCAGTATTTT. Translating it yields CASSSSGIDTQYF.

The chain combines TRBV29-1 with TRBJ1-1, with D perhaps matching TRBD1 (5 bases). V shed 8 bases and J shed 0 bases, with 16 bases lying between them. Germline CDR1 SQVTM, CDR2 ANQGSEA. CDR3 size: 14 residues. The CDR3 DNA reads as TGCAGCTCCTCCGGGACTTCCTTGAACACTGAAGCTTTCTTT. It yields the protein CSSSGTSLNTEAFF.

The gene calls are TRBV21-1 and TRBJ2-7; the table calls TRBD2, which could not be checked here. TRBV21-1 is a recognized pseudogene. The length of the CDR3 is 16 residues. Written as DNA, the CDR3 is TGTGCCAGCAGCCGGCGGCGGGAACCCCGGCTCTACGAGCAGTACTTC. Its protein product is CASSRRREPRLYEQYF.

This chain uses TRBV5-1 with TRBJ1-4; D possibly corresponds to TRBD1 (5 bases). This CDR3 has 15 residues. The V gene lost 0 bases and the J gene lost 8 bases, with 14 bases spanning the gap. Germline values: CDR1 SGHRS, CDR2 YFSETQ. CDR3 in DNA: TGCGCCAGCAGCTTGGCCTCAGGGTTTCTGGAAAAACTGTTTTTT. Translation: CASSLASGFLEKLFF.

The J gene is TRBJ1-1, the V gene TRBV10-2, with TRBD1 as a possible D gene (6 bases). V gave up 3 bases and J gave up 1 base, with 6 bases separating them. CDR3 size: 13 residues. Looked up from germline, CDR1 is WSHSY and CDR2 is SAAADI. CDR3 protein: CASSDRGNTEAFF. The CDR3 nucleotides read TGCGCCAGCAGTGACAGGGGGAACACTGAAGCTTTCTTT.

V usage is TRBV11-2 and J usage is TRBJ1-1; D gene uncertain. With 5 bases removed from V and 0 bases from J, the gap between germline ends came to 10 bases. CDR3 size: 14 residues. The germline V gene encodes CDR1 SGHAT and CDR2 FQNNGV. The CDR3 DNA follows: TGTGCCAGCAGCCCATCTTTTGTGAACACTGAAGCTTTCTTT. The encoded protein is CASSPSFVNTEAFF.

V is TRBV2 and J is TRBJ1-3; 8 bases line up with TRBD1. The CDR3 has 17 amino acids. Per germline, CDR1 SNHLY and CDR2 FYNNEI. J lost 0 bases, V lost 4 bases, and 8 bases had no gene match. CDR3 residues: CASSAMTGVFSGNTIYF. The CDR3 DNA sequence: TGTGCCAGCAGTGCGATGACAGGGGTTTTCTCTGGAAACACCATATATTTT.

V usage is TRBV5-5 and J usage is TRBJ2-1; D remains ambiguous. This CDR3 comprises 12 residues. Trimming left V 4 bases short and J 12 bases short, with 14 bases between. Germline-derived CDR1 and CDR2 are SGHKS and YYEKEE (reference sequence). The CDR3 coding sequence is TGTGCCAGCAGCGTGGCCCTCTTGCCGCAGTTCTTC. Translation gives CASSVALLPQFF.

The V call is TRBV9, the J call TRBJ2-5, with 10 bases identical to TRBD1. This CDR3 contains 18 residues. J was trimmed by 5 bases and V by 2 bases; bases with no gene match: 15. Germline V gives CDR1 SGDLS, CDR2 YYNGEE. CDR3 DNA sequence: TGTGCCAGCAGCGTGAGCCTTCGACAGGGGGCTGTTGGGGAGACCCAGTACTTC. Encoded protein: CASSVSLRQGAVGETQYF.

The J gene is TRBJ2-5, the V gene TRBV18; 9 nucleotides line up with TRBD1. There are 15 residues in the CDR3. The germline V gene has CDR1 KGHSH and CDR2 LQKENI. The trim removed 2 bases at V and 4 bases at J, leaving 5 bases unmatched. The CDR3 protein is CASSPDRGSGETQYF. CDR3 in DNA: TGTGCCAGCTCACCAGACAGGGGGTCGGGAGAGACCCAGTACTTC.

The chain carries TRBV7-9 and TRBJ1-4; D gene uncertain. This CDR3 contains 14 residues. V was pared by 7 bases and J by 8 bases, with 17 bases between. Germline V CDR1 and CDR2: SEHNR, FQNEAQ (reference sequence). The CDR3 DNA sequence: TGTGCCAGCACCCCAAGGCAAGCCGCCGAAAAACTGTTTTTT. This sequence encodes CASTPRQAAEKLFF.

The chain carries TRBV19 and TRBJ2-7, with D perhaps TRBD2 (7 bases). Between the trimmed V and J ends, which lost 4 bases and 5 bases, there was a span of 15 bases. Germline values: CDR1 LNHDA, CDR2 SQIVND (reference sequence). The CDR3 runs to 14 residues. The DNA of the CDR3 is TGTGCCAGTAGTACAACGTCGGGGGGCCACGAGCAGTACTTC. This gives the protein CASSTTSGGHEQYF.